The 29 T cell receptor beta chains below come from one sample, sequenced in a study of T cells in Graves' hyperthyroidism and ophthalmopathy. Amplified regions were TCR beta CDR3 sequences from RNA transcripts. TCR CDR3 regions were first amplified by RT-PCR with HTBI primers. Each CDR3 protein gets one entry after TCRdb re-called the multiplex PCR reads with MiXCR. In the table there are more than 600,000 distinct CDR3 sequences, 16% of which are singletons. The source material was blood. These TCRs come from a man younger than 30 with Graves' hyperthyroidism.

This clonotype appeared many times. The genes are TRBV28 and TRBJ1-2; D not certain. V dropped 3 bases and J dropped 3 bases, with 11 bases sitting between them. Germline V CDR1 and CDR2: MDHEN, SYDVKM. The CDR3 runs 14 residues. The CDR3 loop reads CASSFDGPYYGYTF. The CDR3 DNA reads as TGTGCCAGCAGTTTTGACGGTCCCTACTATGGCTACACCTTC.

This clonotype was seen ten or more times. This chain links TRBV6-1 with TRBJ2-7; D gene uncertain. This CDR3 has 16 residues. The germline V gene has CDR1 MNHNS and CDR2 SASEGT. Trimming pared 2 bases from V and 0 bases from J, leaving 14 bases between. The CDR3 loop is CASSETRSYYSYEQYF. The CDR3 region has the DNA TGTGCCAGCAGTGAAACGAGGTCTTACTACTCCTACGAGCAGTACTTC.

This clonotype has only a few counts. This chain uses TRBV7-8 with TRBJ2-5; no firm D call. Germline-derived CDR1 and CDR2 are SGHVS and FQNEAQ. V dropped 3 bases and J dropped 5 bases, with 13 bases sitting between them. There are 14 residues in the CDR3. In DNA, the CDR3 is TGTGCCAGCAGCTTCGTTGGCCCCTGGGAGACCCAGTACTTC. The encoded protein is CASSFVGPWETQYF.

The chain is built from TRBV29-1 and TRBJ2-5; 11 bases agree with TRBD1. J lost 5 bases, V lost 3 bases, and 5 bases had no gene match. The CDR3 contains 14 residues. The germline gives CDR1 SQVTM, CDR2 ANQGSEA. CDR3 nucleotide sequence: TGCAGCGTTGACACCGGGACAGGGGGTGAGACCCAGTACTTC. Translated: CSVDTGTGGETQYF.

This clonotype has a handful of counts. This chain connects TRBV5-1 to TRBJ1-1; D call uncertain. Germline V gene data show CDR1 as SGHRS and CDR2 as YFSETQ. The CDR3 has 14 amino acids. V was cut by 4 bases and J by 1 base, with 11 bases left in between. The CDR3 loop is CASSPTPPNTEAFF. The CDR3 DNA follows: TGCGCCAGCAGCCCTACACCTCCGAACACTGAAGCTTTCTTT.

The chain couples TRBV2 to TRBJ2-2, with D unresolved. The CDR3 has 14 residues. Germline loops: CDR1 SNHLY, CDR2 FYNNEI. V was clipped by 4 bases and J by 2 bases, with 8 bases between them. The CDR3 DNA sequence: TGTGCCAGCAGTGGGGCAGGCAACACCGGGGAGCTGTTTTTT. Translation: CASSGAGNTGELFF.

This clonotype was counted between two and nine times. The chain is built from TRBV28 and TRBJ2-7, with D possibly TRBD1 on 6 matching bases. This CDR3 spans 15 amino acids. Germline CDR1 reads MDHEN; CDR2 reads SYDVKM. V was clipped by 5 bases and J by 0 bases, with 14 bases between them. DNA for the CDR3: TGTGCCAGCAGTCTACGGACAGAGGGCTCCTACGAGCAGTACTTC. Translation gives CASSLRTEGSYEQYF.

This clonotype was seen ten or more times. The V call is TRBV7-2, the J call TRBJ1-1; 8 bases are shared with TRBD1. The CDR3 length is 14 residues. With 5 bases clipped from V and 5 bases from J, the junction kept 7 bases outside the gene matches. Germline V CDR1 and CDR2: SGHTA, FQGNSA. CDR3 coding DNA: TGTGCCAGCAGCCCCGGACAGGGTCAGACTGAAGCTTTCTTT. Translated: CASSPGQGQTEAFF. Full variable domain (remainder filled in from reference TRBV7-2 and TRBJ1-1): GAGVSQSPSNKVTEKGKDVELRCDPISGHTALYWYRQSLGQGLEFLIYFQGNSAPDKSGLPSDRFSAERTGGSVSTLTIQRTQQEDSAVYLCASSPGQGQTEAFFGQGTRLTVV.

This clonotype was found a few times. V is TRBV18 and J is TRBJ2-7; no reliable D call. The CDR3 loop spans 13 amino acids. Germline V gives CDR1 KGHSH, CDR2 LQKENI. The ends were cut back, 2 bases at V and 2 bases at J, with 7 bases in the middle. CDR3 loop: CASSPTETYEQYF. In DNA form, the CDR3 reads TGTGCCAGCTCACCAACGGAGACCTACGAGCAGTACTTC.

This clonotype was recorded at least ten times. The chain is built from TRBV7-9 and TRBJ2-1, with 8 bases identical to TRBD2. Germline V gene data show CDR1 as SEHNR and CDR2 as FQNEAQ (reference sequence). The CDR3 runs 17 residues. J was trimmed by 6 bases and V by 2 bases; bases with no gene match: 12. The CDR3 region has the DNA TGTGCCAGCAGCTTACGGGGAGCGGGAGACGCTTCCAATGAGCAGTTCTTC. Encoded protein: CASSLRGAGDASNEQFF.

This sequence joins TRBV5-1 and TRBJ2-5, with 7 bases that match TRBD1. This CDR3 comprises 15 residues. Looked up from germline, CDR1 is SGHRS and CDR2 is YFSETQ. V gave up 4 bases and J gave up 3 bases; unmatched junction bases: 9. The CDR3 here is CASSTSGTAEETQYF. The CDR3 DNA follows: TGCGCCAGCAGCACGTCCGGGACAGCCGAAGAGACCCAGTACTTC.

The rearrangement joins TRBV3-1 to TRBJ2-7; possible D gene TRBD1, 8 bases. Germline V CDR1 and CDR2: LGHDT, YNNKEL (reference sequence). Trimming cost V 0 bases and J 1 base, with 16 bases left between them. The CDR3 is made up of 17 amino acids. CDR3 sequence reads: CASSQDWAQGGSYEQYF. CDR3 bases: TGTGCCAGCAGCCAAGATTGGGCACAGGGGGGGTCCTACGAGCAGTACTTC.

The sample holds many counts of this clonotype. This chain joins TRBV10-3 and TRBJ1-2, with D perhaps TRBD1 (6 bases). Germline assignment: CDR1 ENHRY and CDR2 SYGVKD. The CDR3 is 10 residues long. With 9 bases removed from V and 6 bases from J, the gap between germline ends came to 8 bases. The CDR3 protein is CAIYRDGYTF. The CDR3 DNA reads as TGTGCCATTTACAGGGATGGCTACACCTTC.

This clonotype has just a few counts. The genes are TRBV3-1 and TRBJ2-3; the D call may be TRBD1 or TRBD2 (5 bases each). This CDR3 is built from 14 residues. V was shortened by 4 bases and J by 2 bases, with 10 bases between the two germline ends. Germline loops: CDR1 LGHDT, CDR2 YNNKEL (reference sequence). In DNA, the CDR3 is TGTGCCAGCAGCCCCTTGGGACCCACAGATACGCAGTATTTT. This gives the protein CASSPLGPTDTQYF.

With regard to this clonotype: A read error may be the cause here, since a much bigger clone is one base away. CDR3 coding DNA: TGTGCCAGCAGCTTGCCCGGGACACCCTCCTACGAGCAGTACTTC. It specifies CASSLPGTPSYEQYF. The chain has TRBV7-2 and TRBJ2-7; perhaps TRBD1 as D (6 bases). Trimming stripped 3 bases from V and 0 bases from J, with 12 bases between. The CDR3 extends over 15 amino acids. CDR1 is SGHTA and CDR2 is FQGNSA in the germline V gene.

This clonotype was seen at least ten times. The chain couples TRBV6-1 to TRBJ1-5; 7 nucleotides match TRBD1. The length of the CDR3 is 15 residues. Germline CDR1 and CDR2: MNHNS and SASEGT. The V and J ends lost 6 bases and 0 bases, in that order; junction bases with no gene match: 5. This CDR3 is CASRRTGDSNQPQHF. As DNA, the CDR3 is TGTGCCAGCAGGAGGACAGGAGATAGCAATCAGCCCCAGCATTTT.

CDR3 sequence: CASSEAQGGYGYTF. The DNA for the CDR3 is TGTGCCAGCAGTGAAGCGCAAGGTGGCTATGGCTACACCTTC. J is TRBJ1-2 and V is TRBV6-1; D is unclear. Germline V gene lookup returns CDR1 MNHNS and CDR2 SASEGT. The CDR3 extends over 14 amino acids. V was trimmed by 0 bases and J by 4 bases, leaving 9 bases between them.

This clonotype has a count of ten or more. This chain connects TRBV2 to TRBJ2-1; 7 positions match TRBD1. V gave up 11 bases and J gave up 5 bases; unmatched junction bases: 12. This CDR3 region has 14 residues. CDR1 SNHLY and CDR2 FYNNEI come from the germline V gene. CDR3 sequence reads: CASLQDRLDNEQFF. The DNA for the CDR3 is TGTGCCTCACTTCAGGACAGGCTTGACAATGAGCAGTTCTTC.

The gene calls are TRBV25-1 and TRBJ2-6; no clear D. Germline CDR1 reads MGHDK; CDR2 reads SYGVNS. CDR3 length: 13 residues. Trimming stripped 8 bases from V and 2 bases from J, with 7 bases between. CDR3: CASRRPGANVLTF. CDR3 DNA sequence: TGTGCCAGCCGGCGCCCTGGGGCCAACGTCCTGACTTTC.

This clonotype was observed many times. DNA of the CDR3: TGCAGTGCTACTAGGACAGTCCAAGAGACCCAGTACTTC. Its protein is CSATRTVQETQYF. V usage is TRBV20-1 and J usage is TRBJ2-5, with a weak D call TRBD1 (6 bases). V was pared by 4 bases and J by 1 base, with 10 bases between. The CDR3 spans 13 residues. Germline V gene lookup returns CDR1 DFQATT and CDR2 SNEGSKA (reference sequence).

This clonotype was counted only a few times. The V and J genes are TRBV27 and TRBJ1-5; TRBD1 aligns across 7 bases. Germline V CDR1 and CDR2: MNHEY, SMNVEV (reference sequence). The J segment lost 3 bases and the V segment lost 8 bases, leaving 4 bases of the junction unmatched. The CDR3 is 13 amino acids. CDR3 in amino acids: CASRDSLNQPQHF. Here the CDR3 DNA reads TGTGCCAGCCGGGACAGCCTCAATCAGCCCCAGCATTTT.

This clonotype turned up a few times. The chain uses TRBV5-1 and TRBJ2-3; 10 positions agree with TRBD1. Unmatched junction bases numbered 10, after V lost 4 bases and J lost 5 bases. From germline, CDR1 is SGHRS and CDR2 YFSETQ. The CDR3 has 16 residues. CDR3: CASSAGDRGTGDTQYF. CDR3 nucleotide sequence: TGCGCCAGCAGCGCGGGGGACAGGGGAACAGGAGATACGCAGTATTTT.

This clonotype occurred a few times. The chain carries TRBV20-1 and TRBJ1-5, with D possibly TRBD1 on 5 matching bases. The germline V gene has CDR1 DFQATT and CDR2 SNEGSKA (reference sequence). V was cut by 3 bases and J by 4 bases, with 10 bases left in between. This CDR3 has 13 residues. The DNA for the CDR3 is TGCAGTGCTAGGTCAGGGATTAATCAGCCCCAGCATTTT. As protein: CSARSGINQPQHF.

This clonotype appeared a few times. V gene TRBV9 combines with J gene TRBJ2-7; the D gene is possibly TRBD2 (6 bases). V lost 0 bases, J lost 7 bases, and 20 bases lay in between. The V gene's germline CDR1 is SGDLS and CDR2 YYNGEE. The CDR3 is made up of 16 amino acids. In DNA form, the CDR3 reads TGTGCCAGCAGCGTAGTTTCCCGTCCCCAGGCGGGGGAGCAGTACTTC. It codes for CASSVVSRPQAGEQYF. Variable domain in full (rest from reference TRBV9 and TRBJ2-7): DSGVTQTPKHLITATGQRVTLRCSPRSGDLSVYWYQQSLDQGLQFLIQYYNGEERAKGNILERFSAQQFPDLHSELNLSSLELGDSALYFCASSVVSRPQAGEQYFGPGTRLTVT.

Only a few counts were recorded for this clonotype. The CDR3 protein is CASKRPDLNTIYF. The CDR3 bases are TGTGCCAGCAAAAGGCCGGACCTAAACACCATATATTTT. The V gene is TRBV2, the J gene TRBJ1-3, with D uncertain. V was trimmed by 7 bases and J by 6 bases, leaving 13 bases between them. In germline, CDR1 is SNHLY, CDR2 FYNNEI. This CDR3 contains 13 residues.

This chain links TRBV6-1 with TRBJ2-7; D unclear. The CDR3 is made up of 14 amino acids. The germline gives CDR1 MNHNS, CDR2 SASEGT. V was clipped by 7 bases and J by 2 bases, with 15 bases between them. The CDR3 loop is CASKAPTRAYEQYF. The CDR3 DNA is TGTGCCAGCAAAGCCCCTACCAGAGCCTACGAGCAGTACTTC.

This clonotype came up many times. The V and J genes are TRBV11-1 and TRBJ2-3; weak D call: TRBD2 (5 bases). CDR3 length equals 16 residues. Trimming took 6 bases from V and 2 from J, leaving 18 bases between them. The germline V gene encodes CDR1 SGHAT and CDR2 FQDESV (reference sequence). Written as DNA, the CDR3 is TGTGCCAGCAGTGGTAGACTCCAAGCGGCCACAGATACGCAGTATTTT. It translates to CASSGRLQAATDTQYF.

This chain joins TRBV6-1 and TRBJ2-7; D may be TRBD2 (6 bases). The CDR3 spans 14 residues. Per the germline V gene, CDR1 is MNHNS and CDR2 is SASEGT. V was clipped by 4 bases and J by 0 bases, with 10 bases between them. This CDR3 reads CASSGDSSSYEQYF. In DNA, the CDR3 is TGTGCCAGCAGTGGGGACTCTAGCTCCTACGAGCAGTACTTC.

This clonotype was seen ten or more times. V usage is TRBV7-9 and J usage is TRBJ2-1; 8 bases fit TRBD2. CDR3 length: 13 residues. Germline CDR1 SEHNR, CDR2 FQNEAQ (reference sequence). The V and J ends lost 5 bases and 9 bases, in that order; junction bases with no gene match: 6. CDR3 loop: CASSTRTSLEQFF. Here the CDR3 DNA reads TGTGCCAGCAGCACCCGGACTAGCCTTGAGCAGTTCTTC.